This is a list of T cell receptor beta chains from one sample in a study of blood T cells in healthy people across ages. Via MiXCR, TCRdb re-called the 5' RACE reads, giving one row per CDR3 protein. The sample lists 550,000 to 600,000 distinct CDR3 sequences; around 48% were seen once. The sample taken for sequencing was blood. These receptors all come from an elderly man in good health. CDR3s include the opening cysteine and the closing phenylalanine or tryptophan. A D gene is named only where the DNA matches it firmly. Part of the rows lack a size; the others show once, few, many or a class for expanded clones.

NA,TRBV6-2/TRBV6-3,NA,TRBJ2-1,TGTGCCAGCGCACTAAGGGGCCTCTCCTACAATGAGCAGTTCTTC,CASALRGLSYNEQFF
NA,TRBV6-6,NA,TRBJ1-1,TGTGCCAGCAGTTATGGGGGGCGAGGGACTGAAGCTTTCTTT,CASSYGGRGTEAFF
NA,TRBV27,few,TRBJ2-6,TGTGCCAGCAGTTTAGCGGCTTCCTCTGGGGCCAACGTCCTGACTTTC,CASSLAASSGANVLTF
NA,TRBV5-1,NA,TRBJ2-1,TGCGCCAGCAGCCCGGAGACAAGAGGGAAGTTAAGTGAGCAGTTCTTC,CASSPETRGKLSEQFF
NA,TRBV6-5,NA,TRBJ1-4,TGTGCCAGCAGACCCTTTGGGGGGAACTATGAAAAACTGTTTTTT,CASRPFGGNYEKLFF
TRBD1,TRBV5-1,few,TRBJ1-1,TGCGCCAGCAGCGGGGCCGGGACAGTGAACACTGAAGCTTTCTTT,CASSGAGTVNTEAFF
NA,TRBV6-6,many,TRBJ2-3,TGTGCCAGCAGTTACTCGCCGGGAGCGTACTCTAGCACAGATACGCAGTATTTT,CASSYSPGAYSSTDTQYF
TRBD1,TRBV29-1,NA,TRBJ1-1,TGCAGCGTTGATACAGGGGCTAAGGCTTTCTTT,CSVDTGAKAFF
NA,TRBV24-1,few,TRBJ2-5,TGTGCCACCAGTGAGGCGGAAGAGACCCAGTACTTC,CATSEAEETQYF
NA,TRBV7-2,NA,TRBJ1-1,TGTGCCAGCAGCTTAAACGTGAACACTGAAGCTTTCTTT,CASSLNVNTEAFF
NA,TRBV4-3,NA,TRBJ2-3,TGCGCCAGCAGCCAAGATCGTGATACGCAGTATTTT,CASSQDRDTQYF
NA,TRBV12-5,many,TRBJ2-5,TGTGCTAGTGGTTTGACCCGGGAGACCCAGTACTTC,CASGLTRETQYF
NA,TRBV4-1,few,TRBJ1-2,TGCGCCAGCAGCCAAGATGAAGGGACCTATGGCTACACCTTC,CASSQDEGTYGYTF
NA,TRBV7-2,NA,TRBJ2-5,TGTGCCAGCAGCCAGGGACTTCCCGCGGATGGGTACTTC,CASSQGLPADGYF
NA,TRBV10-3,NA,TRBJ1-5,TGTGCCACCCGTGCGACCCAGAACCAGCCCCAGCATTTT,CATRATQNQPQHF
TRBD1,TRBV7-9,NA,TRBJ2-7,TGTGCCAGCAGCGCGCGACAGGGGGTGTACGAGCAGTACTTC,CASSARQGVYEQYF
NA,TRBV6-2/TRBV6-3,NA,TRBJ1-2,TGTGCCAGCAGCCGTCCTGGGACCGCTAACTATGGCTACACCTTC,CASSRPGTANYGYTF
NA,TRBV20-1,NA,TRBJ2-7,TGCAGTGCTAGAGTGAGGAGGGGGCCTTACGAGCAGTACTTC,CSARVRRGPYEQYF
NA,TRBV5-1,NA,TRBJ2-5,TGCGCCAGCAGCCCGCCACCACCAACATCCCAAGAGACCCAGTACTTC,CASSPPPPTSQETQYF
NA,TRBV20-1,NA,TRBJ2-1,TGCAGTGTTTCCCCCTCATTCGTCAATGAGCAGTTCTTC,CSVSPSFVNEQFF
NA,TRBV10-3,NA,TRBJ2-5,TGTGCCATCAGTGGCGGGATCCAAGAGACCCAGTACTTC,CAISGGIQETQYF
NA,TRBV5-1,NA,TRBJ2-7,TGCGCCAGCAGGAGCGACGGGACGGGGTACGAGCAGTACTTC,CASRSDGTGYEQYF
NA,TRBV18,NA,TRBJ1-2,TGTGCCAGCTCACCAACAGGAGATTCCTATGGCTACACCTTC,CASSPTGDSYGYTF
NA,TRBV18,NA,TRBJ1-5,TGTGCCAGCTCAACAGGAATAACAGCTAGCAATCAGCCCCAGCATTTT,CASSTGITASNQPQHF
TRBD2,TRBV5-1,NA,TRBJ2-5,TGCGCCAGCAGCTTGAGTGCAGCGGGGGTCCAAGAGACCCAGTACTTC,CASSLSAAGVQETQYF
TRBD1,TRBV20-1,few,TRBJ1-2,TGCAGTGCGGTGGGACAGGGGGGCTATGGCTACACCTTC,CSAVGQGGYGYTF
TRBD2,TRBV4-3,NA,TRBJ2-1,TGCGCCAGCAGCCAAGATCTAGGACTAGCGAGGAATGAGCAGTTCTTC,CASSQDLGLARNEQFF
TRBD1,TRBV7-2,NA,TRBJ1-5,TGTGCCAGCAGCCCTCAGGGGGGTCAGCCCCAGCATTTT,CASSPQGGQPQHF
TRBD1,TRBV4-3,few,TRBJ2-7,TGCGCCAGCAGCCAAGAAGGGACAGGAGCCTACGAGCAGTACTTC,CASSQEGTGAYEQYF
TRBD1,TRBV20-1,few,TRBJ2-5,TGCAGTGCTAGTAAGGGACAGGGGATAAACGAGCGGTACTTC,CSASKGQGINERYF
NA,TRBV6-5,NA,TRBJ2-1,TGTGCCAGCAGTTACTCGGACTTATTCCGGGAGCAGTTCTTC,CASSYSDLFREQFF
NA,TRBV9,once,TRBJ2-6,TGTGCCAGCAGCGTACGACAGGCTGGGGCCAACGTCCTGACTTTC,CASSVRQAGANVLTF
NA,TRBV14,NA,TRBJ2-1,TGTGCCAGCAGCCAAAACACAGGGTCGTGGTACAATGAGCAGTTCTTC,CASSQNTGSWYNEQFF
TRBD2,TRBV3-1,NA,TRBJ2-3,TGTGCCAGCAGCGCACTAGCGGGGGGCACAGATACGCAGTATTTT,CASSALAGGTDTQYF